The 12 T cell receptor beta chains reported below all come from one sample, sequenced in a study of CD8 T cells in Susac syndrome. Random-hexamer reverse transcription was applied to about 0.45 to 1 ug RNA. A single record per CDR3 protein comes from TCRdb applying MiXCR to the immunoSEQ multiplex PCR reads. The repertoire holds some 120,000 distinct CDR3 sequences, with 80% to 95% as singletons. Sequencing input: CD8+ T cells from PBMCs. The receptor source for this set is a human donor with multiple sclerosis.

The chain couples TRBV27 to TRBJ2-1, with 11 bases fitting TRBD2. The J segment lost 7 bases and the V segment lost 4 bases, leaving 9 bases of the junction unmatched. The germline V gene encodes CDR1 MNHEY and CDR2 SMNVEV (reference sequence). The CDR3 runs 16 residues. For the CDR3, the DNA is TGTGCCAGCAGTTCCTTACTAGCGGGAGTAGGGAATGAGCAGTTCTTC. Its translation is CASSSLLAGVGNEQFF.

The chain joins TRBV4-1 to TRBJ1-6, with 8 bases aligning to TRBD1. Unmatched junction bases numbered 9, after V lost 0 bases and J lost 8 bases. Germline-derived CDR1 and CDR2 are MGHRA and YSYEKL. The CDR3 loop spans 17 amino acids. CDR3 sequence: CASSQDPHAGGYSPLHF. CDR3 DNA: TGCGCCAGCAGCCAAGATCCCCACGCAGGGGGCTATTCACCCCTCCACTTT.

This sequence joins TRBV2 and TRBJ2-7, with D possibly TRBD1 on 6 matching bases. V gave up 0 bases and J gave up 2 bases, with 11 bases separating them. CDR3 length equals 15 residues. CDR1 and CDR2 from the germline V gene are SNHLY and FYNNEI. The CDR3 DNA follows: TGTGCCAGCAGTGAAGCTTGGGGGCAACCCTACGAGCAGTACGTC. Its protein is CASSEAWGQPYEQYV.

The rearrangement uses TRBV9 and TRBJ2-1; D perhaps matches TRBD2 (5 bases). V lost 4 bases and J lost 4, with 9 bases in between. Germline CDR1 and CDR2: SGDLS and YYNGEE. CDR3 length: 13 amino acids. The CDR3 DNA reads as TGTGCCAGCAGCCCCCGGGGATACAATGAGCAGTTCTTC. As protein: CASSPRGYNEQFF.

The rearrangement joins TRBV7-8 to TRBJ1-1; maybe TRBD1 (6 bases). Germline-derived CDR1 and CDR2 are SGHVS and FQNEAQ. V gave up 3 bases and J gave up 6 bases, with 14 bases separating them. The CDR3 loop spans 14 amino acids. CDR3 in DNA: TGTGCCAGCAGCTTCCAACAGGGTCAGGCTGAAGCTTTCTTT. This translates into CASSFQQGQAEAFF.

This chain uses TRBV12-5 with TRBJ2-5; 15 bases agree with TRBD2. Germline V lookup: CDR1 LGHNT, CDR2 FRNRAP. This CDR3 has 15 residues. V lost 5 bases and J lost 6; bases outside the gene matches: 4. CDR3 loop: CASGPGTSGRKTQYF. Here the CDR3 DNA reads TGTGCTAGTGGTCCAGGGACTAGCGGGAGGAAGACCCAGTACTTC.

The chain's CDR3 is CASSQVVTSGRDIQYF. The CDR3, as DNA: TGCGCCAGCAGCCAAGTGGTGACTAGCGGTAGGGACATTCAGTACTTC. This sequence joins TRBV4-1 and TRBJ2-4, with 9 bases matching TRBD2. The junction had 9 bases not matched to a gene; V was cut back by 1 base and J by 8 bases. CDR3 length equals 16 residues. Germline V gene data show CDR1 as MGHRA and CDR2 as YSYEKL.

This clonotype was recorded once. The chain links TRBV7-9 to TRBJ1-5; 8 bases match TRBD1. Trimming at V came to 3 bases and at J to 5 bases, leaving 9 bases not matched to a gene. The CDR3 sequence is 16 residues long. Germline CDR1 SEHNR, CDR2 FQNEAQ (reference sequence). CDR3 amino acids: CASSFGQGGRDQPQHF. The CDR3 region has the DNA TGTGCCAGCAGCTTTGGACAGGGCGGTAGAGATCAGCCCCAGCATTTT. The variable domain in full, with the rest retrieved from reference TRBV7-9 and TRBJ1-5, is DTGVSQNPRHKITKRGQNVTFRCDPISEHNRLYWYRQTLGQGPEFLTYFQNEAQLEKSRLLSDRFSAERPKGSFSTLEIQRTEQGDSAMYLCASSFGQGGRDQPQHFGDGTRLSIL.

The V and J genes are TRBV7-9 and TRBJ2-7; D might be TRBD2 (6 bases). The V gene's germline CDR1 is SEHNR and CDR2 FQNEAQ (reference sequence). Trimming cost V 5 bases and J 4 bases, with 18 bases left between them. The length of the CDR3 is 15 residues. CDR3 loop: CASSGGLPPGYEQYV. As DNA, the CDR3 is TGTGCCAGCAGCGGGGGACTGCCACCTGGATACGAGCAGTACGTC.

The CDR3 region has the DNA TGTGCCAGCAGCCAAGTTCCACTAGCTCCCTACAATGAGCAGTTCTTC. Translating it yields CASSQVPLAPYNEQFF. The rearrangement links TRBV3-1 to TRBJ2-1, with a possible D match to TRBD2 (6 bases). V lost 1 base and J lost 2, with 12 bases in between. The CDR3 is 16 residues long. CDR1 is LGHDT and CDR2 is YNNKEL in the germline V gene (reference sequence).

The rearrangement links TRBV7-3 to TRBJ2-2; D is tentatively TRBD1 or TRBD2 (5 bases each). Trimming took off 0 bases at V and 0 bases at J, with 11 bases between the two ends. Germline assignment: CDR1 SGHTA and CDR2 FQGTGA. The CDR3 loop spans 17 amino acids. The CDR3 nucleotides are TGTGCCAGCAGCTTAACCGTCGGGGACGCGAACACCGGGGAGCTGTTTTTT. Residues: CASSLTVGDANTGELFF.

The V and J genes are TRBV19 and TRBJ2-1, with a weak D call TRBD2 (6 bases). Germline assignment: CDR1 LNHDA and CDR2 SQIVND (reference sequence). The germline V and J ends were trimmed by 3 bases and 0 bases, with 12 bases remaining between them. The CDR3 has 16 residues. CDR3 sequence: CASSIGGDPSYNEQFF. DNA of the CDR3: TGTGCCAGTAGTATCGGGGGTGACCCCTCCTACAATGAGCAGTTCTTC.